The 17 T cell receptor beta chains in this list originate from one sample, sequenced in a study of T cell responses to AZD1222 COVID-19 vaccine. Measured with immunoSEQ multiplex PCR; TCRdb has only the in-frame clones, and not every one. The sample consists of around 180,000 clones, roughly 88% of them appearing once. Source: peripheral blood, taken on day 0 of AZD1222 vaccination. These receptors all come from an adult in good health.

This chain links TRBV10-2 with TRBJ2-3; TRBD2 matches at 9 bases. The junction had 8 bases not matched to a gene; V was cut back by 3 bases and J by 7 bases. The V gene's germline CDR1 is WSHSY and CDR2 SAAADI. The CDR3 is 15 residues long. The CDR3 loop reads CASSEDLAGLNTQYF. The DNA of the CDR3 is TGCGCCAGCAGTGAAGACCTAGCGGGGCTTAATACGCAGTATTTT.

The rearrangement links TRBV3-1 (or the pseudogene TRBV3-2) to TRBJ2-7; D is tentatively TRBD1 or TRBD2 (5 bases each). The CDR3 is made up of 13 amino acids. The germline V gene encodes CDR1 LGHDT and CDR2 YNNKEL (reference sequence). Trimming removed 4 bases at V and 1 base at J, with 8 bases between. CDR3 in amino acids: CASSRDESYEQYF. In DNA, the CDR3 is TGTGCCAGCAGCCGGGACGAATCCTACGAGCAGTACTTC.

This CDR3 reads CASSQSAGRYGYTF. DNA of the CDR3: TGTGCCAGCAGCCAATCGGCAGGGCGGTATGGCTACACCTTC. This chain joins TRBV14 and TRBJ1-2; possible D gene TRBD1, 5 bases. Deletions cut 2 bases from V and 5 bases from J, with 12 bases between. The germline CDR1 and CDR2 sequences are SGHDN and FVKESK. The CDR3 is 14 residues long.

The chain combines TRBV3-1 (or the pseudogene TRBV3-2) with TRBJ2-7; the D gene could be TRBD1 or TRBD2 (5 bases each). Looked up from germline, CDR1 is LGHDT and CDR2 is YNNKEL (reference sequence). The CDR3 is made up of 13 amino acids. V was cut by 3 bases and J by 7 bases, with 13 bases left in between. The CDR3 is CASSQGPPLEQYF. DNA for the CDR3: TGTGCCAGCAGCCAGGGACCCCCGCTTGAGCAGTACTTC.

A note on this clone: The same CDR3 can be traced to other DNA sequences in this sample. The J gene is TRBJ1-2, the V gene TRBV29-1; maybe TRBD1 (5 bases). The V end lost 0 bases, the J end lost 2 bases, and 7 bases lay between the germline ends. The CDR3 is made up of 13 amino acids. The germline gives CDR1 SQVTM, CDR2 ANQGSEA. The CDR3 DNA sequence: TGCAGCGTTGAAGATCGGGGGAACTATGGCTACACCTTC. This translates into CSVEDRGNYGYTF.

The chain employs TRBV6-2 or TRBV6-3 and TRBJ1-5, with TRBD1 as a possible D gene (6 bases). The CDR3 runs 16 residues. Germline-derived CDR1 and CDR2 are MNHEY and SVGEGT. V gave up 4 bases and J gave up 6 bases, with 19 bases separating them. CDR3 residues: CASSFTRGGRGQPQHF. CDR3 DNA sequence: TGTGCCAGCAGTTTCACTCGGGGGGGGCGAGGTCAGCCCCAGCATTTT.

The chain is built from TRBV7-2 and TRBJ1-1; D might be TRBD1 (5 bases). Germline assignment: CDR1 SGHTA and CDR2 FQGNSA. The CDR3 has 13 residues. Trimming pared 4 bases from V and 7 bases from J, leaving 13 bases between. The CDR3: CASSSTTVGEAFF. The DNA of the CDR3 is TGTGCCAGCAGCTCAACGACAGTAGGTGAAGCTTTCTTT.

The count of this clone is one. The chain is built from TRBV9 and TRBJ2-1; 7 positions agree with TRBD1. Germline CDR1 and CDR2: SGDLS and YYNGEE. CDR3 length equals 15 residues. The V segment lost 0 bases and the J segment 4 bases; nucleotides outside the gene matches: 4. CDR3 sequence reads: CASSVDIRGYNEQFF. Here the CDR3 DNA reads TGTGCCAGCAGCGTAGACATCAGGGGGTACAATGAGCAGTTCTTC.

In its sample, this clone was seen once. The chain couples TRBV19 to TRBJ2-5; weak D call: TRBD1 (5 bases). V lost 10 bases, J lost 0 bases, and 12 bases lay in between. CDR3 length equals 13 residues. Germline assignment: CDR1 LNHDA and CDR2 SQIVND (reference sequence). CDR3 region: CATRTPNQETQYF. CDR3 in DNA: TGTGCCACCCGGACACCGAACCAAGAGACCCAGTACTTC.

This clone was found a few times. The genes are TRBV4-1 and TRBJ2-7; 8 bases are shared with TRBD2. There are 15 residues in the CDR3. J gave up 4 bases and V 1 base, and 6 bases lay outside the gene matches. Germline CDR1 reads MGHRA; CDR2 reads YSYEKL. The CDR3 region is CASSQVGGAVYEQYF. The DNA of the CDR3 is TGCGCCAGCAGCCAAGTCGGGGGGGCAGTATACGAGCAGTACTTC.

Comment on this clone: The sample has other DNA sequences that encode this CDR3 too. The V call is TRBV9, the J call TRBJ2-7; tentatively, D is TRBD1 or TRBD2 (5 bases each). The CDR3 has 15 amino acids. CDR1 is SGDLS and CDR2 is YYNGEE in the germline V gene. Trimming removed 0 bases from V and 0 bases from J, with 10 bases in between. The CDR3 reads CASSVDGASSYEQYF. DNA for the CDR3: TGTGCCAGCAGCGTAGACGGGGCCTCCTCCTACGAGCAGTACTTC.

The chain combines TRBV11-2 with TRBJ2-3; D ambiguous. The CDR3 is 12 amino acids. In germline, CDR1 is SGHAT, CDR2 FQNNGV. V shed 5 bases and J shed 3 bases, with 6 bases lying between them. Written as DNA, the CDR3 is TGTGCCAGCAGCCACCTAACAGATACGCAGTATTTT. Encoded protein: CASSHLTDTQYF.

The chain recombines TRBV6-2 or TRBV6-3 with TRBJ1-3; no firm D call. The V end lost 2 bases, the J end lost 0 bases, and 5 bases lay between the germline ends. Germline V CDR1 and CDR2: MNHEY, SVGEGT. CDR3 size: 14 residues. CDR3 nucleotides: TGTGCCAGCAGTTACGAGGCCTCTGGAAACACCATATATTTT. This codes for CASSYEASGNTIYF.

The chain links TRBV4-2 to TRBJ1-3, with D uncertain. Germline V CDR1 and CDR2: LGHNA, YNFKEQ. The V gene lost 1 base and the J gene lost 0 bases, with 4 bases spanning the gap. The CDR3 loop spans 14 amino acids. CDR3 nucleotides: TGTGCCAGCAGCCAAGCCTCCTCTGGAAACACCATATATTTT. Translated: CASSQASSGNTIYF.

This clone was detected once. The J gene is TRBJ2-1, the V gene TRBV5-4; D gene unclear. There are 15 residues in the CDR3. CDR1 and CDR2 from the germline V gene are SGHNT and YYREEE (reference sequence). Trimming pared 3 bases from V and 0 bases from J, leaving 10 bases between. The CDR3 loop is CASSSTTTSYNEQFF. The CDR3 DNA reads as TGTGCCAGCAGCTCCACTACTACCTCCTACAATGAGCAGTTCTTC.

V usage is TRBV10-2 and J usage is TRBJ1-4; D remains ambiguous. Trimming took 2 bases from V and 4 from J, leaving 8 bases between them. There are 14 residues in the CDR3. The germline CDR1 and CDR2 sequences are WSHSY and SAAADI. CDR3 in amino acids: CASSEAQVNEKLFF. CDR3 DNA: TGCGCCAGCAGTGAGGCCCAGGTTAATGAAAAACTGTTTTTT.

This chain uses TRBV6-7 with TRBJ1-1; D is perhaps TRBD1 (6 bases). TRBV6-7 is annotated as an ORF whose role is uncertain. V shed 8 bases and J shed 0 bases, with 10 bases lying between them. The CDR3 sequence is 13 residues long. The CDR3 coding sequence is TGTGCCAGCGAGGACAGATTGAACACTGAAGCTTTCTTT. As protein: CASEDRLNTEAFF.